This T cell receptor (beta chain) derives from a study of T cells in localized non-small cell lung cancer. Study-wide findings and caveats: Because researchers sequenced only one region of the tumor, heterogeneity is still possible.

Looked up from germline, CDR1 is SNHLY and CDR2 is FYNNEI. CDR3 length equals 10 residues. With 6 bases removed from V and 7 bases from J, the gap between germline ends came to 6 bases. With respect to this clone: Antigen unknown.

TCRdb's copy holds only in-frame clones and misses some; the assay was immunoSEQ multiplex PCR. The table records tens of thousands of clones, about 85% of them present only once. The source material was peripheral blood, sampled before any cancer treatment. The sequence was collected from a woman aged 18 to 55 with stage III lung adenocarcinoma. This chain links TRBV2 with TRBJ1-2, with D unclear. The CDR3 is CASRLRGYTF. CDR3 in DNA: TGTGCCAGCAGATTGCGTGGCTACACCTTC.